A single sample gave rise to the 27 T cell receptor beta chains below, sequenced in a study of Graves' ophthalmopathy and Graves' hyperthyroidism. Amplified material comprised TCR beta CDR3 regions derived from RNA transcripts. First-round RT-PCR used HTBI primers; second-round multiplex PCR followed. One entry per CDR3 protein results from TCRdb running MiXCR on the multiplex PCR reads. The sample has roughly 500,000 distinct CDR3 sequences, about 15% seen once. The sequencing sample was made of blood. Source of these receptors: a woman aged 30 to 39 with Graves' ophthalmopathy.

This clonotype showed up many times. The rearrangement uses TRBV5-1 and TRBJ1-5; 8 bases line up with TRBD1. CDR3 length equals 13 residues. After removal of 4 bases from V and 6 bases from J, the junction contained 3 bases not matched to a gene. The V gene's germline CDR1 is SGHRS and CDR2 YFSETQ. The CDR3 region is CASSMTGAQPQHF. The CDR3 DNA sequence: TGCGCCAGCAGCATGACAGGGGCTCAGCCCCAGCATTTT.

This clonotype was counted many times. The rearrangement uses TRBV10-3 and TRBJ1-1; possible D gene TRBD1, 6 bases. Per germline, CDR1 ENHRY and CDR2 SYGVKD. V dropped 3 bases and J dropped 2 bases, with 7 bases sitting between them. This CDR3 spans 13 amino acids. The CDR3 sequence: CAISDGTNTEAFF. CDR3 nucleotides: TGTGCCATCAGTGATGGGACAAACACTGAAGCTTTCTTT.

This clonotype showed up many times. V usage is TRBV5-6 and J usage is TRBJ1-2; TRBD1 aligns across 8 bases. V lost 4 bases and J lost 4; bases outside the gene matches: 3. CDR3 length: 13 residues. Germline V gene sequence: CDR1 SGHDT, CDR2 YYEEEE. The CDR3 sequence: CASSDRGPYGYTF. The CDR3 DNA reads as TGTGCCAGCAGCGACAGGGGCCCCTATGGCTACACCTTC.

The chain carries TRBV27 and TRBJ1-6; D uncertain. Per germline, CDR1 MNHEY and CDR2 SMNVEV (reference sequence). The CDR3 has 14 amino acids. V lost 3 bases to trimming and J lost 9 bases, with 12 bases between them. The CDR3 DNA reads as TGTGCCAGCAGTTTGGATAGGGTCGGTTCACCCCTCCACTTT. It yields the protein CASSLDRVGSPLHF.

DNA of the CDR3: TGTGCCAGCAGCCCAAGAATCTCTGAAACGCAGTATTTT. This codes for CASSPRISETQYF. This chain connects TRBV4-2 to TRBJ2-3; D gene uncertain. V was shortened by 4 bases and J by 9 bases, with 14 bases between the two germline ends. The CDR3 is made up of 13 amino acids. In germline, CDR1 is LGHNA, CDR2 YNFKEQ.

This clonotype was observed at least ten times. The chain employs TRBV6-4 and TRBJ2-2; 12 positions agree with TRBD2. V was pared by 7 bases and J by 6 bases, with 18 bases of the junction left unmatched. The CDR3 is 19 amino acids. Germline assignment: CDR1 MRHNA and CDR2 SNTAGT. This CDR3 is CASILFWTSGMTSAGELFF. As DNA, the CDR3 is TGTGCCAGCATCCTCTTCTGGACTAGCGGGATGACGTCGGCCGGGGAGCTGTTTTTT.

This clonotype was found many times. This chain uses TRBV28 with TRBJ2-3; D is unresolved. The CDR3 runs to 13 residues. The V gene lost 8 bases and the J gene lost 0 bases, with 9 bases spanning the gap. The germline CDR1 and CDR2 sequences are MDHEN and SYDVKM. CDR3 nucleotide sequence: TGTGCCAGCGAGGAAGGGAGCACAGATACGCAGTATTTT. This encodes CASEEGSTDTQYF.

Notes on this clonotype: This may stem from a read error, because a much larger clone lies one nucleotide away. The chain employs TRBV7-9 and TRBJ1-2; no firm D call. CDR3 size: 12 residues. CDR1 SEHNR and CDR2 FQNEAQ come from the germline V gene (reference sequence). The chain's CDR3 is CASSSGFYGHTF. CDR3 bases: TGTGCCAGCAGCTCCGGCTTTTATGGCCACACCTTC.

This clonotype was recorded at least ten times. The rearrangement links TRBV28 to TRBJ2-7; TRBD1 matches 7 bases. The V segment lost 3 bases and the J segment 4 bases; nucleotides outside the gene matches: 6. The germline V gene encodes CDR1 MDHEN and CDR2 SYDVKM. The CDR3 consists of 14 residues. CDR3 amino acids: CASSLVDRKYEQYF. As DNA, the CDR3 is TGTGCCAGCAGTTTGGTGGACAGGAAGTACGAGCAGTACTTC.

This clonotype has more than one count but fewer than ten. The rearrangement uses TRBV5-1 and TRBJ2-7; D gene uncertain. From germline, CDR1 is SGHRS and CDR2 YFSETQ. This CDR3 is built from 16 residues. V lost 0 bases, J lost 1 base, and 14 bases lay in between. CDR3 residues: CASSLEELGASYEQYF. The CDR3 nucleotides read TGCGCCAGCAGCTTGGAGGAGCTGGGTGCATCCTACGAGCAGTACTTC.

The V and J genes are TRBV2 and TRBJ2-7; unclear D gene. The CDR3 contains 13 residues. Germline V gene sequence: CDR1 SNHLY, CDR2 FYNNEI. The V gene lost 7 bases and the J gene lost 3 bases, with 13 bases spanning the gap. For the CDR3, the DNA is TGTGCCAGCAACGCTCCCTTTATCTACGAGCAGTACTTC. Residues: CASNAPFIYEQYF.

V gene TRBV11-2 combines with J gene TRBJ2-7, with D perhaps matching TRBD1 or TRBD2 (5 bases each). Trimming pared 1 base from V and 1 base from J, leaving 14 bases between. Germline V gene sequence: CDR1 SGHAT, CDR2 FQNNGV. This CDR3 has 16 residues. DNA for the CDR3: TGTGCCAGCAGCTTAGTCCTCCAGGGACCTTCCTACGAGCAGTACTTC. This sequence encodes CASSLVLQGPSYEQYF.

This clonotype was seen at least ten times. V and J are TRBV20-1 and TRBJ1-3, with D hard to call. Germline CDR1 and CDR2: DFQATT and SNEGSKA (reference sequence). The CDR3 is 15 amino acids. V was trimmed by 1 base and J by 3 bases, leaving 13 bases between them. The CDR3 spells CSARGGAGNGNTIYF. The CDR3, as DNA: TGCAGTGCTAGAGGCGGCGCGGGGAATGGAAACACCATATATTTT.

In this sample, this clonotype turned up many times. V usage is TRBV5-1 and J usage is TRBJ2-7; D is unresolved. The germline V gene encodes CDR1 SGHRS and CDR2 YFSETQ. The CDR3 runs to 15 residues. Trimming removed 2 bases at V and 7 bases at J, with 19 bases between. DNA of the CDR3: TGCGCCAGCAGCTTCGGAGAGACCTATGCGAGGGAGCAGTACTTC. It is translated as CASSFGETYAREQYF.

This sequence joins TRBV20-1 and TRBJ1-2; 9 bases map to TRBD1. The CDR3 covers 13 residues. The trim removed 5 bases at V and 7 bases at J, leaving 8 bases unmatched. The germline CDR1 and CDR2 sequences are DFQATT and SNEGSKA (reference sequence). In DNA, the CDR3 is TGCAGTGCTGGTAAAGGACAGGGGACTGGCTACACCTTC. Translating it yields CSAGKGQGTGYTF.

In this sample, this clonotype turned up many times. One end of the junction fails to match germline, which may point to a read error. This chain joins TRBV10-3 and TRBJ2-7, with 12 bases aligning to TRBD2. Germline assignment: CDR1 ENHRY and CDR2 SYGVKD. This CDR3 is built from 17 residues. The CDR3 is CASSSRLAGAMSYEQYF. Written as DNA, the CDR3 is TGTGCCAGCAGTAGTCGACTAGCGGGGGCCATGTCCTACGAGCAGTACTTC.

This clonotype came up a few times. J is TRBJ2-7 and V is TRBV18; the D gene is possibly TRBD1 (6 bases). V lost 3 bases and J 4 bases, leaving 13 bases between the germline ends. The CDR3 is 14 residues long. Germline assignment: CDR1 KGHSH and CDR2 LQKENI. CDR3 amino acids: CASSPRDTGYEQYF. CDR3 nucleotide sequence: TGTGCCAGCTCACCTCGGGACACCGGATACGAGCAGTACTTC.

This clonotype was counted ten times or more. This chain uses TRBV6-1 with TRBJ2-7; 9 bases line up with TRBD1. Looked up from germline, CDR1 is MNHNS and CDR2 is SASEGT. There are 14 residues in the CDR3. The V and J ends lost 7 bases and 2 bases, in that order; junction bases with no gene match: 6. The DNA of the CDR3 is TGTGCCAGCATGACCGGGACAGGGCCCTACGAGCAGTACTTC. Translated: CASMTGTGPYEQYF.

This clonotype was observed many times. DNA of the CDR3: TGTGCCAGCAACAACGGGGGAAATCTGGTGAACACTGAAGCTTTCTTT. As protein: CASNNGGNLVNTEAFF. The chain employs TRBV12-3 or TRBV12-4 and TRBJ1-1, with D possibly matching TRBD1 (5 bases). Trimming pared 7 bases from V and 0 bases from J, leaving 18 bases between. This CDR3 spans 16 amino acids.

This clonotype was counted many times. The rearrangement joins TRBV15 to TRBJ1-2; weak D call: TRBD1 (5 bases). The CDR3 has 15 residues. Trimming took off 7 bases at V and 1 base at J, with 16 bases between the two ends. CDR1 and CDR2 from the germline V gene are LNHNV and YYDKDF (reference sequence). Here the CDR3 DNA reads TGTGCCACCACAAAACGGGGCATGGATAACTATGGCTACACCTTC. Residues: CATTKRGMDNYGYTF.

Comment on this clonotype: A much larger clone is a single base away; this may be a read error. This sequence joins TRBV10-2 and TRBJ2-4; 7 nucleotides match TRBD2. CDR1 WSHSY and CDR2 SAAADI come from the germline V gene. This CDR3 comprises 14 residues. In DNA, the CDR3 is TGCGCCAGCAATGGTCAAGGCGGGAGAAGCATTAAGTACTTC. Residues: CASNGQGGRSIKYF.

The chain has TRBV28 and TRBJ1-1, with 7 bases matching TRBD1. Germline values: CDR1 MDHEN, CDR2 SYDVKM. Trimming removed 5 bases from V and 5 bases from J; junction bases left unmatched: 14. The CDR3 spans 16 residues. The CDR3 DNA sequence: TGTGCCAGCAGTCCGACAGGGAAGGGGGAAGTAACTGAAGCTTTCTTT. The encoded protein is CASSPTGKGEVTEAFF.

This clonotype was picked up many times. The V and J genes are TRBV6-1 and TRBJ1-1, with unresolved D. Deletions cut 8 bases from V and 3 bases from J, with 13 bases between. Germline CDR1 reads MNHNS; CDR2 reads SASEGT. The CDR3 loop spans 13 amino acids. The CDR3 coding sequence is TGTGCCAGCTGCTGGGAAGGTTACACTGAAGCTTTCTTT. Encoded protein: CASCWEGYTEAFF.

This clonotype occurred many times. The junction departs from germline at one end; a sequencing error may be responsible. V is TRBV27 and J is TRBJ2-4; D is possibly TRBD1 (5 bases). The CDR3 is made up of 12 amino acids. CDR1 is MNHEY, CDR2 SMNVEV, per germline (reference sequence). Here the CDR3 DNA reads TGTGCCAGCAGTAAGGGGCGAAACATTAAGTACTTC. Translating gives CASSKGRNIKYF.

This clonotype has ten or more counts. This chain's CDR3 is CATSRAGTWRDPPPGTGELFF. The CDR3 bases are TGTGCCACCAGCAGAGCGGGAACTTGGAGGGACCCACCTCCGGGCACCGGGGAGCTGTTTTTT. This chain uses TRBV15 with TRBJ2-2; tentative D call: TRBD2 (6 bases). Germline V CDR1 and CDR2: LNHNV, YYDKDF (reference sequence). The V and J ends lost 1 base and 4 bases respectively, with 28 bases between them. The CDR3 has 21 amino acids.

This clonotype occurred many times. CDR3 residues: CASSLNPQVAEAFF. The CDR3 DNA sequence: TGTGCCAGCAGTTTGAACCCCCAAGTCGCTGAAGCTTTCTTT. The chain couples TRBV28 to TRBJ1-1; D not resolved. This CDR3 is built from 14 residues. Trimming took off 3 bases at V and 6 bases at J, with 14 bases between the two ends. CDR1 is MDHEN and CDR2 is SYDVKM in the germline V gene.

This clonotype was seen only a few times. A read error is possible here, since a much larger clone lies one base away. The J gene is TRBJ2-4, the V gene TRBV7-6, with 8 bases that match TRBD1. This CDR3 contains 18 residues. CDR1 SGHVS and CDR2 FNYEAQ come from the germline V gene. CDR3 nucleotide sequence: TGTACCAGAAGCTTAGGTGGGGCGACAGGGGTGGCCAAAAACATTCAGTACTTC. It yields the protein CTRSLGGATGVAKNIQYF. Looking up the rest from reference TRBV7-6 and TRBJ2-4 gives the full variable domain: GAGVSQSPRYKVTKRGQDVALRCDPISGHVSLYWYRQALGQGPEFLTYFNYEAQQDKSGLPNDRFSAERPEGSISTLTIQRTEQRDSAMYRCTRSLGGATGVAKNIQYFGAGTRLSVL.